What follows is one TCR beta chain and its context. Its cognate antigen has yet to be identified. Per-base qualities were not stored, and no clone one base away is much larger. The cohort consisted of hundreds of healthy bone marrow donors. Cohort members were all nominally healthy when sampled, although unrecorded immune exposures were likely present. The donor tested CMV seropositive, placing the donor among the approximately 310 seropositive members of the cohort. Every donor gave a peripheral blood sample, and the peripheral blood mononuclear cells from that sample were used for TCR beta sequencing. Genomic DNA extraction from the blood cell samples was performed with the Qiagen DNeasy Blood Extraction Kit. Libraries were made using the immunoSEQ multiplex PCR assay. The multiplex PCR relied on a mix of 60 forward primers for TCR Vbeta segments and 13 reverse primers for TCR Jbeta segments. The CDR3 region of rearranged TCR beta genes was amplified from genomic DNA by a multiplex PCR assay. On the Illumina HiSeq System, the amplified TCR beta libraries were sequenced as 87-base-pair reads. The paper's data handling went like this. Across the 600 to 700 repertoires, a later analysis counted tens of millions of unique TCR beta chains, 9 million to 14 million of which were shared by at least two donors. Raw reads were error-corrected and collapsed into unique sequences by a nearest-neighbor algorithm in which closely related sequences were merged to remove PCR and sequencing errors. CDR3 sequences were aligned to IMGT reference sequences to assign V, D and J gene segments. For a sequence to be retained, a match of at least six nucleotides was required to both a V gene segment and a J gene segment. Rearrangements were called productive when the CDR3 lacked stop codons and stayed in frame with V and J; all others were non-productive. Following IMGT convention, CDR3 was defined as the stretch from the second conserved V-encoded cysteine to the conserved J-encoded phenylalanine. Sequences without an unambiguous match to a single V gene segment were excluded from the earlier analysis of 587 of the donors. In an earlier analysis of approximately 590 of the donors, a V segment was called functional when productive rearrangements were above 56.7%, and segregating when the standard deviation between donors exceeded 5%. To diagnose cytomegalovirus status from the catalog of TCR beta chain sequences, a statistical classification framework was built. V and J gene assignment, in a later analysis, came from comparing TCR nucleotide sequences with IMGT/GENE-DB human TR gene sequences. A later analysis assigned CDR3 sequences and most-parsimonious VDJ recombination scenarios with the TCRdist pipeline. In a later analysis, each TCR beta chain was defined by its CDR3 amino acid sequence together with its V-gene family, and reads lacking a unique V-gene family were excluded. To address suspected cross-contamination and a sequencing artifact, a later analysis removed roughly 640 highly shared, low-generation-probability nucleotide sequences. For each public chain, a later analysis derived a clonal expansion index from normalized ranks of inferred template counts within each repertoire. In a later analysis, generation probabilities were computed using a VDJ recombination model fitted to out-of-frame rearrangements, and the results were checked against IGoR. In a later analysis, hypergeometric tests were used to score TCR-TCR, TCR-HLA and TCR-CMV co-occurrence, with a repertoire-size bias correction applied to TCR pairs. In a later analysis, false discovery rates were estimated by permuting HLA or CMV assignments 20 times. In a later analysis, co-occurring TCRs were grouped using DBSCAN, and TCRdist sequence similarity was added for clustering within HLA-allele-positive subsets. Co-occurrence clustering excluded repertoires with fewer than 30,000 or more than 120,000 public chains, plus five with anomalous nucleotide sharing. TCRdb limited this immuneACCESS table to in-frame rearrangements with V and J called. A share of clones is missing; checked studies link under half to unresolved V genes, and the rest is unexplained. V, J and clone size were drawn from that table, and D and trimming were deduced from the DNA. The sample records fewer than 150,000 clones, around 70% of which are singletons. Roughly 4.2% of the sample is taken by the ten largest.

The sample comes from a study of cytomegalovirus exposure and HLA in healthy donors (dated by TCRdb to the late 2010s). About the investigation overall: In an earlier analysis of 587 of the donors, roughly 300 Gb of sequence data and approximately 100 million unique TCR beta sequences from 180 million or so T cells were reported. In addition to the first cohort of 666 subjects, a separate validation cohort of 130 or so different subjects was used. The study aimed to test whether signatures of past pathogen exposure could be identified by cataloging public T cell receptors. An earlier analysis of 587 of the donors used high-throughput TCR beta sequencing to judge whether each TCR beta V gene segment behaved as functional or pseudogenic. To predict cytomegalovirus infection status, the study brought together high-throughput TCR immunosequencing, statistical association of individual TCRs with disease status, and machine learning. Alongside the repertoire data, information on donor age, sex, ethnicity and CMV serostatus was compiled. Of the roughly 400 genotyped donors, over 70% fell in the genetic ancestry cluster associated with self-reported Caucasian donors. An early release covering roughly 580 HLA-typed donors comprised approximately 290 gigabases of sequencing data and tens of millions of unique TCR sequences. A later analysis re-analyzed previously published TCR beta repertoires from 500 to 700 donors and added high-resolution HLA genotyping to study TCR occurrence patterns. The later analysis used no new phenotypic data to find candidate immune exposures, relying instead on TCR beta sequences and their occurrence across donors. Typing coverage differed by locus: A, B, C, DRB1 and DQB1 were typed in roughly 629-630 donors, DQA1 in around 500, DPA1 in around 600, and DPB1 in 472. The T cell repertoires of 700 or so subjects were profiled by immunosequencing and related to cytomegalovirus serostatus. Across about 380 genotyped donors of the cohort, an average of about 240,000 unique TCR beta nucleotide sequences per donor were sequenced, and roughly 20% of those sequences were non-productive. Four to six DR-DQ haplotypes were handled as single units for association and clustering, since linkage in the cohort was strong. All discovery cohort repertoires had been generated using a single sequencing platform. A later genetic analysis took genome-wide SNP genotypes for about three fifths of the 666 donors and used that subset as a discovery cohort. Class I and class II HLA loci were covered by the typing at four-digit resolution. Study-wide conclusions, independent of this receptor: Because HLA typing was missing for some donors at each locus, association tests included only the typed subset. According to the authors, the approach could potentially be generalized to other disease states and immunological phenotypes. Most TCR sequences were observed very rarely across donors, whereas some public TCRs were present in many individuals. According to a later analysis, TCR association rates differed among HLA loci, with DRB1 alleles showing the most associated TCRs and HLA-C alleles showing the fewest. Over 15 rarely observed V segments, including chromosome 9 orphons, were excluded from the earlier analysis of a few hundred of the donors because counts were too low. A later genetic analysis reported fewer N-insertions in productive TCRs among donors in an Asian-associated ancestry cluster than the roughly 700-donor mean. A group of highly shared sequence variants was considered likely to be a technical artifact of the sequencing pipeline. Strong co-occurrence of HLA alleles, especially DR and DQ, made assigning TCR associations to individual alleles difficult. A further reported finding was that TCR beta sequences accurately predicted the HLA-A and HLA-B alleles for most subjects in the first cohort. An association between a missense DCLRE1C variant and V-gene and J-gene trimming of TCR beta chains was found in a later genetic analysis and replicated in an independent cohort. Roughly uniform sequencing depth across donors was assumed in presence/absence analyses, although this assumption may not hold. Compared with equally common non-associated chains, HLA-associated TCR beta chains in a later analysis were more clonally expanded and had lower generation probabilities. In a later analysis, several top co-occurrence clusters were reported to appear linked to parvovirus B19, influenza, CMV and Epstein-Barr virus. Most CMV-associated TCR beta chains appeared to be HLA-restricted in a later analysis, and the HLA associations seemed to be driven largely by CMV exposure. In an earlier analysis of around 500 of the donors, most TCR beta V segments appeared in productive rearrangements about 90% or about 30% of the time, broadly matching IMGT annotations. At a false discovery rate of 0.05, a later analysis linked some 17,000 TCR beta sequences to specific HLA alleles. The classifier was reported to diagnose cytomegalovirus status with high specificity and sensitivity in both the original cohort and the validation cohort. Some IMGT-functional V segments, including TRBV6-2 and TRBV6-3, could not be told apart with the 87-base-pair reads, so those segments were excluded. The study listed over 150 TCR beta chains as associated with cytomegalovirus. In vitro tests confirmed that three of the cytomegalovirus-associated TCR beta chains recognize cytomegalovirus antigens. For the cohort, immune exposure information was limited to CMV serostatus. Linkage disequilibrium might explain the correlated functional status among segregating V segments, but an unknown experimental factor could not be excluded. Only TCR beta chains were sequenced in this cohort, and the absence of alpha or paired-chain data limited detectable features.

From V the trimming removes 6 bases and from J it removes 6 bases, while the gene matches leave 7 bases of the junction unaccounted for. The CDR3, cysteine through phenylalanine, is 14 amino acids long. The only DNA kept is the CDR3, 42 bases in frame from the first base. The germline V gene provides CDR1 SNHLY and CDR2 FYNNEI. This TCR was recovered from a woman aged 40 to 50 in good health and CMV-seropositive. In this chain, TRBV2 is recombined with TRBJ1-2; 10 of the junction bases match TRBD1. The source material was PBMCs. The bases read TGTGCCAGCAGCCGGACAGGGGGAGTCGATGGCTACACCTTC. Translated, this gives CASSRTGGVDGYTF. The entire variable domain, with the stretches around the CDR3 drawn from the reference TRBV2 and TRBJ1-2 proteins, is EPEVTQTPSHQVTQMGQEVILRCVPISNHLYFYWYRQILGQKVEFLVSFYNNEISEKSEIFDDQFSVERPDGSNFTLKIRSTKLEDSAMYFCASSRTGGVDGYTFGSGTRLTVV.